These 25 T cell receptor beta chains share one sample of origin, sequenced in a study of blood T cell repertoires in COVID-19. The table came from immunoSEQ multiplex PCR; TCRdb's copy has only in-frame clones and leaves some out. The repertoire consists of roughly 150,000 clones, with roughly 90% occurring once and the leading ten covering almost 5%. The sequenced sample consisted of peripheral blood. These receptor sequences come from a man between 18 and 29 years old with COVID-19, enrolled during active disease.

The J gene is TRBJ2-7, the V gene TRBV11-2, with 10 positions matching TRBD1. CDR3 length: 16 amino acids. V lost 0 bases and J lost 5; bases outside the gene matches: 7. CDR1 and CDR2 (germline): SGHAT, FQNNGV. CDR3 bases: TGTGCCAGCAGCTTAGATCTGGGACAGGGGTCGCACGAGCAGTACTTC. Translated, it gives CASSLDLGQGSHEQYF.

The CDR3 region has the DNA TGTGCCAGCAGTTCGACAGGGGCGAGGGAGACCCAGTACTTC. It codes for CASSSTGARETQYF. J is TRBJ2-5 and V is TRBV6-5, with 8 bases that match TRBD1. The V segment lost 4 bases and the J segment 5 bases; nucleotides outside the gene matches: 6. The germline gives CDR1 MNHEY, CDR2 SVGAGI. The CDR3 is 14 amino acids.

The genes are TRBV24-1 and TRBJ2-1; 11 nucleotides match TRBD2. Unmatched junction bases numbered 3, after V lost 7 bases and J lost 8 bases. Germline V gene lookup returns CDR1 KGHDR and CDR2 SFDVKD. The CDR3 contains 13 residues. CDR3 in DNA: TGTGCCACCAGGGGACTAGCGGACCATGAGCAGTTCTTC. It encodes CATRGLADHEQFF.

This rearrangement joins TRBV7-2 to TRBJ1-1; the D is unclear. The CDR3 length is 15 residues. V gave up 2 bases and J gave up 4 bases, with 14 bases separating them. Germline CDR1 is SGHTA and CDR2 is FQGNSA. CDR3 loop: CASSLMGGKGTEAFF. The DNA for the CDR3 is TGTGCCAGCAGCTTAATGGGAGGGAAAGGCACTGAAGCTTTCTTT.

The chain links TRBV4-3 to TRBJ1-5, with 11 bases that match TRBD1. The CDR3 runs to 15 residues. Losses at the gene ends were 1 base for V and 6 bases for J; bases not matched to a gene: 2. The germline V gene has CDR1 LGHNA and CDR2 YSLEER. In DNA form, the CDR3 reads TGCGCCAGCAGCCAAGGGACAGGGGGCTTTCAGCCCCAGCATTTT. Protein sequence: CASSQGTGGFQPQHF.

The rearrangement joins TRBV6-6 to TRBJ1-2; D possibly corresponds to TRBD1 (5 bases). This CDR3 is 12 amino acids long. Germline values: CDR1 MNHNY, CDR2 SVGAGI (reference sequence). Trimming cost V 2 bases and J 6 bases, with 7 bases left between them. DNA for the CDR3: TGTGCCAGCAGTTACCCAGGGAATGGCTACACCTTC. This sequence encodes CASSYPGNGYTF.

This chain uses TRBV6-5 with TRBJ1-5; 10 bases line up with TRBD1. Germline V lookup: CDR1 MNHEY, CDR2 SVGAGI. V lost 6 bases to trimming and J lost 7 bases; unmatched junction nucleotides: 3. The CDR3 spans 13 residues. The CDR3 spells CASRTGGGQPQHF. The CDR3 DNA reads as TGTGCCAGCAGGACAGGGGGCGGACAGCCCCAGCATTTT.

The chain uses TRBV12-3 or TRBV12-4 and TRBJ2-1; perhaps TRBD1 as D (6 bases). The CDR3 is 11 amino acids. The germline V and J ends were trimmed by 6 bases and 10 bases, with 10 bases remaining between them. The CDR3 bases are TGTGCCAGCAGCCTCCAGGGGGAGCAGTTCTTC. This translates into CASSLQGEQFF.

The CDR3 reads CASRSQGNTIYF. CDR3 nucleotide sequence: TGTGCCAGCAGGTCACAGGGAAACACCATATATTTT. The rearrangement uses TRBV6-5 and TRBJ1-3; no clear D gene. CDR1 is MNHEY and CDR2 is SVGAGI in the germline V gene. The V end was cut by 6 bases, the J end by 4 bases, with 7 bases between. The CDR3 runs 12 residues.

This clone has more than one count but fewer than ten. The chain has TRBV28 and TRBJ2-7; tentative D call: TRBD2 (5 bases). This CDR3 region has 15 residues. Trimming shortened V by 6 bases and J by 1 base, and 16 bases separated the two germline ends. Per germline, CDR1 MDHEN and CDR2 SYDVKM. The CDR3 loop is CASRSGGRPSYEQYF. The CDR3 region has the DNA TGTGCCAGCAGGAGTGGAGGTAGACCTTCCTACGAGCAGTACTTC.

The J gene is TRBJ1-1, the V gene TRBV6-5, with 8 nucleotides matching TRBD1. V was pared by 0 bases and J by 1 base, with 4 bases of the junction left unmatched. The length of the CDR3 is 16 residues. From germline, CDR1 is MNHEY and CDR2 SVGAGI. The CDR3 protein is CASSYSMDRENTEAFF. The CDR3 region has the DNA TGTGCCAGCAGTTACTCGATGGACAGGGAGAACACTGAAGCTTTCTTT.

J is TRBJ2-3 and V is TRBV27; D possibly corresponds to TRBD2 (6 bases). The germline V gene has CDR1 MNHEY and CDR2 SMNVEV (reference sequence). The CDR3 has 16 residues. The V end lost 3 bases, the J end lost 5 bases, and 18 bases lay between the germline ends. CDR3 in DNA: TGTGCCAGCAGTTTTGGTTCAGCGGTGGGGGGAGATACGCAGTATTTT. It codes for CASSFGSAVGGDTQYF.

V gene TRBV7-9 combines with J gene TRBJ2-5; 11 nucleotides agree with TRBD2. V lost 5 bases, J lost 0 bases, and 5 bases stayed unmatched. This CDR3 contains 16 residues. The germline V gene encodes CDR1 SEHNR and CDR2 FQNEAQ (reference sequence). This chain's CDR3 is CASSTRLAGYQETQYF. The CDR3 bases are TGTGCCAGCAGCACCCGACTAGCGGGATACCAAGAGACCCAGTACTTC. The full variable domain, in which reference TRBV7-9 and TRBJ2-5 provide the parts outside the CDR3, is DTGVSQNPRHKITKRGQNVTFRCDPISEHNRLYWYRQTLGQGPEFLTYFQNEAQLEKSRLLSDRFSAERPKGSFSTLEIQRTEQGDSAMYLCASSTRLAGYQETQYFGPGTRLLVL.

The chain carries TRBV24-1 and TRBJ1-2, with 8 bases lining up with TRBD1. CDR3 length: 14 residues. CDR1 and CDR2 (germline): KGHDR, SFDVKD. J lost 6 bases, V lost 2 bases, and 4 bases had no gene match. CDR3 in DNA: TGTGCCACCAGTGATTCTGGACAGGGCCATGGCTACACCTTC. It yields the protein CATSDSGQGHGYTF.

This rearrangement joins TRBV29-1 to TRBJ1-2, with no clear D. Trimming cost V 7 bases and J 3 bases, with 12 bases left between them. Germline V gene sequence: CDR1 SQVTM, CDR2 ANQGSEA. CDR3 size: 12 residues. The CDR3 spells CSATGGDYGYTF. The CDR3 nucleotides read TGCAGCGCCACCGGCGGGGACTATGGCTACACCTTC.

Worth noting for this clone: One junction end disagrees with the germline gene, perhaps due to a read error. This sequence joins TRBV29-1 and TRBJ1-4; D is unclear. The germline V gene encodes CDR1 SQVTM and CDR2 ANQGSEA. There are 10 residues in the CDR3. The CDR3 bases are TGCAGCGTGGCCGAGGAAAAACTGCTTTTT. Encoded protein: CSVAEEKLLF. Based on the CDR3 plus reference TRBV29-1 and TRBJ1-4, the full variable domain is SAVISQKPSRDICQRGTSLTIQCQVDSQVTMMFWYRQQPGQSLTLIATANQGSEATYESGFVIDKFPISRPNLTFSTLTVSNMSPEDSSIYLCSVAEEKLLFGSGTQLSVL.

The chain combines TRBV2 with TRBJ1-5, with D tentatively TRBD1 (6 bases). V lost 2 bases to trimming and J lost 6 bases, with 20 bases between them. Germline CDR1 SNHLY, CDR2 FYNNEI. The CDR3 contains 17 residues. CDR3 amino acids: CASSEIGRGRFGQPQHF. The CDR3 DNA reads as TGTGCCAGCAGTGAAATCGGCAGGGGAAGGTTTGGTCAGCCCCAGCATTTT.

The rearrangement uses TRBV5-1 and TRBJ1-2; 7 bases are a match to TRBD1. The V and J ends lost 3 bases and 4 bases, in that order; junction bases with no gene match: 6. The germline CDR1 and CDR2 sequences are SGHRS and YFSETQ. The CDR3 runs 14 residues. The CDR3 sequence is CASSSEWTGYGYTF. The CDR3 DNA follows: TGCGCCAGCAGCTCGGAGTGGACAGGCTATGGCTACACCTTC.

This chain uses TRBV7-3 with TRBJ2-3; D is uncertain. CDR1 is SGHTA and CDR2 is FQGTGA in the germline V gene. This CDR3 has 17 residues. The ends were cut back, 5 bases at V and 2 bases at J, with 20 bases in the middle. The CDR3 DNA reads TGTGCCAGCAGCCGAAATGGCCCTAGAAGATCCACAGATACGCAGTATTTT. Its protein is CASSRNGPRRSTDTQYF.

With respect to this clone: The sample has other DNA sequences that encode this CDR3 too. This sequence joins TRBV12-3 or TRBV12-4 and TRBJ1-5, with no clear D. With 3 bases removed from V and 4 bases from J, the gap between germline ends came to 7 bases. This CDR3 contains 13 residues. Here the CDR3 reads CASSFTENQPQHF. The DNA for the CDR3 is TGTGCCAGCAGTTTTACAGAAAATCAGCCCCAGCATTTT.

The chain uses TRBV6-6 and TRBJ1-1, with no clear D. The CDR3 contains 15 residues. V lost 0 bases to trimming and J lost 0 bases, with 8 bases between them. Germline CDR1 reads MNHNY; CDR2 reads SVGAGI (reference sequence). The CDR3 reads CASSYSSGVNTEAFF. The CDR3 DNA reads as TGTGCCAGCAGTTACTCGAGTGGTGTGAACACTGAAGCTTTCTTT.

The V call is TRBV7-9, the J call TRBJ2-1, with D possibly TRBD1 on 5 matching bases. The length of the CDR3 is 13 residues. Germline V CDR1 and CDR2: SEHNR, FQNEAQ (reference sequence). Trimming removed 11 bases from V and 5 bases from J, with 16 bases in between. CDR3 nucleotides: TGTGCCGGGGCCGGGTTAGGAAACAATGAGCAGTTCTTC. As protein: CAGAGLGNNEQFF.

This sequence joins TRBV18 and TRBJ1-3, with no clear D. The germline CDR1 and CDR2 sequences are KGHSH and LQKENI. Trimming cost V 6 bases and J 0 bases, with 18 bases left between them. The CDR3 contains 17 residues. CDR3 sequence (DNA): TGTGCCAGCTCCTACGGCCGGGTCGATGACTCTGGAAACACCATATATTTT. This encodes CASSYGRVDDSGNTIYF.

This CDR3 reads CASSAPMVSESSYNEQFF. DNA for the CDR3: TGTGCCAGCAGCGCCCCGATGGTCTCTGAGAGCTCCTACAATGAGCAGTTCTTC. The V gene is TRBV9, the J gene TRBJ2-1; D is unclear. The CDR3 loop spans 18 amino acids. With 3 bases removed from V and 0 bases from J, the gap between germline ends came to 19 bases. The germline V gene encodes CDR1 SGDLS and CDR2 YYNGEE.

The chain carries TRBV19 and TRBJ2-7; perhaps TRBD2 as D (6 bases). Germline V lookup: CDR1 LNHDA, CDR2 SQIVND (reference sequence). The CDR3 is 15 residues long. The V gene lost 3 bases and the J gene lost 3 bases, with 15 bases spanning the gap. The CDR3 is CASSIEASDLYEQYF. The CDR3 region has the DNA TGTGCCAGTAGTATTGAGGCTAGCGACCTCTACGAGCAGTACTTC. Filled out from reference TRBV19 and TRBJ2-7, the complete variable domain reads DGGITQSPKYLFRKEGQNVTLSCEQNLNHDAMYWYRQDPGQGLRLIYYSQIVNDFQKGDIAEGYSVSREKKESFPLTVTSAQKNPTAFYLCASSIEASDLYEQYFGPGTRLTVT.